What follows are 13 T cell receptor beta chains derived from one specimen sequenced in a study of shared clonotypes between healthy human individuals. Profiling relied on immunoSEQ multiplex PCR, and the TCRdb table lists in-frame clones only, not all of them. The sample shows hundreds of thousands of clones, approximately 95% of them seen only once. The material sequenced was naive CD4+ T cells sorted from blood. Described subset: CD45RA+ positively selected. The receptors stem from a young woman in good health.

V usage is TRBV4-1 and J usage is TRBJ2-1, with D perhaps TRBD1 or TRBD2 (5 bases each). In germline, CDR1 is MGHRA, CDR2 YSYEKL. CDR3 length: 15 residues. The germline V and J ends were trimmed by 5 bases and 9 bases, with 20 bases remaining between them. The CDR3 reads CASSKVGAEGLEQFF. CDR3 sequence (DNA): TGCGCCAGCAGCAAGGTCGGAGCCGAGGGGCTTGAGCAGTTCTTC.

The chain uses TRBV9 and TRBJ2-1; 10 bases align to TRBD2. Germline assignment: CDR1 SGDLS and CDR2 YYNGEE. V lost 7 bases and J lost 6; bases outside the gene matches: 7. This CDR3 has 14 amino acids. The DNA for the CDR3 is TGTGCCAGCGGCCTAGCGGGAGTGATCAATGAGCAGTTCTTC. As protein: CASGLAGVINEQFF.

The V gene is TRBV6-6, the J gene TRBJ2-3; D is unclear. The CDR3 has 13 residues. V gave up 6 bases and J gave up 7 bases, with 14 bases separating them. From germline, CDR1 is MNHNY and CDR2 SVGAGI (reference sequence). CDR3 in amino acids: CASSGSQTNTQYF. The CDR3 DNA is TGTGCCAGCAGCGGTTCGCAAACCAATACGCAGTATTTT.

The chain links TRBV30 to TRBJ1-1; D is uncertain. Trimming shortened V by 1 base and J by 2 bases, and 8 bases separated the two germline ends. The CDR3 runs 13 residues. Germline V gene lookup returns CDR1 GTSNPN and CDR2 SVGIG (reference sequence). The CDR3, as DNA: TGTGCCTGGAGTGCGGACTATAACACTGAAGCTTTCTTT. It codes for CAWSADYNTEAFF.

This chain connects TRBV5-4 to TRBJ2-2; no firm D call. The CDR3 covers 14 residues. Trimming left V 1 base short and J 1 base short, with 5 bases between. Germline CDR1 and CDR2: SGHNT and YYREEE (reference sequence). This CDR3 reads CASSLQRNTGELFF. The CDR3 DNA is TGTGCCAGCAGCTTGCAGCGGAACACCGGGGAGCTGTTTTTT.

The chain combines TRBV5-6 with TRBJ2-3, with D perhaps TRBD1 (6 bases). Germline CDR1 and CDR2: SGHDT and YYEEEE. The CDR3 has 15 amino acids. V was clipped by 4 bases and J by 4 bases, with 16 bases between them. The CDR3 DNA is TGTGCCAGCAGCCCGGGACAAGGAGGTGCAGATACGCAGTATTTT. Protein: CASSPGQGGADTQYF.

This chain links TRBV7-8 with TRBJ2-3; TRBD2 matches 13 bases. The CDR3 loop spans 18 amino acids. The V segment lost 4 bases and the J segment 9 bases; nucleotides outside the gene matches: 16. The germline gives CDR1 SGHVS, CDR2 FQNEAQ. The CDR3: CASSSRTKTSGRRKTQYF. In nucleotides, the CDR3 is TGTGCCAGCAGCTCCCGAACCAAGACTAGCGGGAGGCGGAAGACGCAGTATTTT. The full variable domain, with the rest looked up from reference TRBV7-8 and TRBJ2-3, is GAGVSQSPRYKVAKRGQDVALRCDPISGHVSLFWYQQALGQGPEFLTYFQNEAQLDKSGLPSDRFFAERPEGSVSTLKIQRTQQEDSAVYLCASSSRTKTSGRRKTQYFGPGTRLTVL.

This clone was seen a single time. The chain employs TRBV9 and TRBJ2-5; either TRBD1 or TRBD2 may supply D (5 bases each). Trimming stripped 2 bases from V and 1 base from J, with 9 bases between. CDR3 length: 14 amino acids. Per germline, CDR1 SGDLS and CDR2 YYNGEE. The CDR3 loop is CASSVRGTQETQYF. The CDR3 nucleotides read TGTGCCAGCAGCGTTAGAGGGACCCAAGAGACCCAGTACTTC.

The rearrangement uses TRBV28 and TRBJ2-7; TRBD1 agrees at 9 bases. This CDR3 region has 13 residues. Trimming took 5 bases from V and 5 from J; bases not matched to a gene: 4. Germline CDR1 and CDR2: MDHEN and SYDVKM. The CDR3 bases are TGTGCCAGCAGTCCGGGACAGGGACACGAGCAGTACTTC. Amino acids: CASSPGQGHEQYF.

The gene calls are TRBV2 and TRBJ2-1, with TRBD1 matching over 7 bases. CDR3 size: 15 residues. Germline trimming cut 4 bases from V and 4 bases from J; bases unmatched to any gene: 7. From germline, CDR1 is SNHLY and CDR2 FYNNEI. The CDR3 reads CASSVLGTDYNEQFF. CDR3 bases: TGTGCCAGCAGTGTCCTCGGGACAGATTACAATGAGCAGTTCTTC.

This clone came up once. The chain has TRBV11-2 and TRBJ2-7; TRBD2 aligns across 10 bases. CDR3 length: 17 residues. Germline V gene sequence: CDR1 SGHAT, CDR2 FQNNGV. Germline trimming cut 0 bases from V and 2 bases from J; bases unmatched to any gene: 7. In DNA, the CDR3 is TGTGCCAGCAGCTTAGACAGGACTAGCGGACTGGCCTACGAGCAGTACTTC. Residues: CASSLDRTSGLAYEQYF.

The chain combines TRBV6-1 with TRBJ1-1, with 7 bases fitting TRBD1. This CDR3 is built from 11 residues. The junction had 3 bases not matched to a gene; V was cut back by 6 bases and J by 8 bases. In germline, CDR1 is MNHNS, CDR2 SASEGT. The CDR3: CASSEDREAFF. CDR3 bases: TGTGCCAGCAGCGAGGACAGGGAAGCTTTCTTT.

The rearrangement uses TRBV5-1 and TRBJ2-2, with TRBD2 matching over 10 bases. The CDR3 has 18 residues. Germline trimming cut 0 bases from V and 0 bases from J; bases unmatched to any gene: 5. Germline assignment: CDR1 SGHRS and CDR2 YFSETQ. DNA of the CDR3: TGCGCCAGCAGCTTGGTGATTCTAGCGGGGGCGAACACCGGGGAGCTGTTTTTT. Its protein product is CASSLVILAGANTGELFF.